This T cell receptor beta chain was sequenced during a study of shared clonotypes between healthy human individuals. Study outcomes and limitations: Across subsets, estimated richness was generally greater for naive than for memory populations.

J was trimmed by 6 bases and V by 2 bases; bases with no gene match: 10. The CDR3 totals 16 residues. Looked up from germline, CDR1 is SGHTA and CDR2 is FQGTGA. This clone was seen just once. Its antigen is still unknown. The repertoire was sequenced with immunoSEQ multiplex PCR; TCRdb's copy has only in-frame clones and lacks some. Of a few million clones in the sample, 85% to 95% were seen once. What was sequenced was naive CD4+ T cells from PBMCs. Stated subset: CD45RA+ positively selected. The chain carries TRBV7-3 and TRBJ2-1; the match to TRBD2 covers 7 bases. This clonotype was obtained from a man between 18 and 35 years old in good health. Some clones in this sample may be carry-over from other donors' samples. CDR3 bases: TGTGCCAGCAGCTTATTCGGGATAGCGGGCGTCAATGAGCAGTTCTTC. It codes for CASSLFGIAGVNEQFF.